A selection of T cell receptor beta chains follows, all from one sample in a study of cytomegalovirus exposure and HLA in healthy donors. Using immunoSEQ multiplex PCR, the repertoire was profiled, and TCRdb retains in-frame clones only, with some absent. The sample lists 150,000 to 200,000 clones; around 83% were seen once. Sample: PBMCs. The receptor set was obtained from a man aged 45-60 years in good health and CMV-seropositive. The CDR3 runs from the conserved cysteine through the conserved F or W. Each record gives: D gene, clone size, V gene, J gene, CDR3 DNA, CDR3 protein. A D gene is named only where the DNA matches it firmly. Rows may omit the clone size; those that give it use once, few, many or a size class.

D gene: TRBD1; clone size: -; V gene: TRBV28; J gene: TRBJ2-7; CDR3 DNA: TGTGCCAGCAGTTTATTGGCAGGGGGCAGCGAGCAGTACTTC; CDR3 protein: CASSLLAGGSEQYF
D gene: -; clone size: -; V gene: TRBV4-3; J gene: TRBJ2-2; CDR3 DNA: TGCGCCAGCAGCCAAGGGGTCCCGGGGGACGGGGAGCTGTTTTTT; CDR3 protein: CASSQGVPGDGELFF
D gene: TRBD1; clone size: few; V gene: TRBV29-1; J gene: TRBJ1-5; CDR3 DNA: TGCAGCGTTCTTGGGACAGGGGGCCAGCCCCAGCATTTT; CDR3 protein: CSVLGTGGQPQHF
D gene: TRBD1; clone size: -; V gene: TRBV7-2; J gene: TRBJ1-2; CDR3 DNA: TGTGCCAGCAGCTTAGCTCAGGGGGTCCTCTATGGCTACACCTTC; CDR3 protein: CASSLAQGVLYGYTF
D gene: -; clone size: -; V gene: TRBV29-1; J gene: TRBJ2-3; CDR3 DNA: TGCAGCGTTGATTATGTGGTCGGAGATACGCAGTATTTT; CDR3 protein: CSVDYVVGDTQYF
D gene: -; clone size: -; V gene: TRBV5-1; J gene: TRBJ2-7; CDR3 DNA: TGCGCCAGCAGCTTGGCTAGCGAGGGCTTTTACGAGCAGTACTTC; CDR3 protein: CASSLASEGFYEQYF
D gene: TRBD1; clone size: -; V gene: TRBV2; J gene: TRBJ1-4; CDR3 DNA: TGTGCCAGCAGTGAAACTACAGGGGGCCCTAATGAAAAACTGTTTTTT; CDR3 protein: CASSETTGGPNEKLFF
D gene: -; clone size: -; V gene: TRBV9; J gene: TRBJ1-1; CDR3 DNA: TGTGCCAGCAGCGTACGGGGAAACACTGAAGCTTTCTTT; CDR3 protein: CASSVRGNTEAFF
D gene: TRBD2; clone size: -; V gene: TRBV18; J gene: TRBJ2-3; CDR3 DNA: TGTGCCAGCTCGGCGGGGCTAGCGGGAGTAGTGCTGGGAGATACGCAGTATTTT; CDR3 protein: CASSAGLAGVVLGDTQYF
D gene: -; clone size: once; V gene: TRBV2; J gene: TRBJ1-4; CDR3 DNA: TGTGCCAGCAGTGAAGCCGGGACAAGCGGTGAAAAACTGTTTTTT; CDR3 protein: CASSEAGTSGEKLFF
D gene: TRBD1; clone size: once; V gene: TRBV5-6; J gene: TRBJ2-7; CDR3 DNA: TGTGCCAGCAGCTCAACAGGGGCGGGTTCCTACGAGCAGTACTTC; CDR3 protein: CASSSTGAGSYEQYF